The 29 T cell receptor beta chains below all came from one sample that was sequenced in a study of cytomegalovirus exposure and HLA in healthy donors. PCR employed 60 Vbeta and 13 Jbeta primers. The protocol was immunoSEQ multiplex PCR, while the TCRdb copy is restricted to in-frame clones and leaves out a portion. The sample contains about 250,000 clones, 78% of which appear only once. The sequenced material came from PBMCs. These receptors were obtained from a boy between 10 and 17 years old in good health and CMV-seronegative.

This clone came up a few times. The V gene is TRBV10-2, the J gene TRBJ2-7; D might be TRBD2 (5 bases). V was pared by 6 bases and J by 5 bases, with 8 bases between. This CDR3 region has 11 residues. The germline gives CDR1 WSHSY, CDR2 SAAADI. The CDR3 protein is CASSPGDEQYF. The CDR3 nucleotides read TGCGCCAGCAGCCCCGGGGACGAGCAGTACTTC.

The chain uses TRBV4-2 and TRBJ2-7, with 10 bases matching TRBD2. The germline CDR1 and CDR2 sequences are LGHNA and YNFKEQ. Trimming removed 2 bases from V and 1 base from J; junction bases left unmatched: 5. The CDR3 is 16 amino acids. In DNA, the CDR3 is TGTGCCAGCAGCCAAATGAGCGGGGGGGCATCCTACGAGCAGTACTTC. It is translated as CASSQMSGGASYEQYF.

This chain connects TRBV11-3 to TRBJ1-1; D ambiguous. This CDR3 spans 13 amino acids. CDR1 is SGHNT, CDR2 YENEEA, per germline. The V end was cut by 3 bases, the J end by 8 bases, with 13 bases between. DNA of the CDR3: TGTGCCAGCAGCTTTTTCCCTCCTTTGGAAGCTTTCTTT. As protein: CASSFFPPLEAFF.

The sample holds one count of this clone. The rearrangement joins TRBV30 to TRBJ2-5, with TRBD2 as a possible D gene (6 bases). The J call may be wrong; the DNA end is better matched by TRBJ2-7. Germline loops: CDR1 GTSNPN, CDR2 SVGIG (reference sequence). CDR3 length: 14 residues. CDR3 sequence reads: CAWKRVEGSYEQYF. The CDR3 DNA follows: TGTGCCTGGAAGCGGGTCGAAGGGTCCTACGAGCAGTACTTC.

CDR3 DNA sequence: TGTGCCAGCAGCTTAGACAAACTTACCCCCTCTGGGGCCAACGTCCTGACTTTC. Protein product: CASSLDKLTPSGANVLTF. This rearrangement joins TRBV7-3 to TRBJ2-6; D gene ambiguous. Germline assignment: CDR1 SGHTA and CDR2 FQGTGA. The length of the CDR3 is 18 residues. Between the trimmed V and J ends, which lost 2 bases and 0 bases, there was a span of 14 bases. Full variable domain (remainder filled in from reference TRBV7-3 and TRBJ2-6): GAGVSQTPSNKVTEKGKYVELRCDPISGHTALYWYRQSLGQGPEFLIYFQGTGAADDSGLPNDRFFAVRPEGSVSTLKIQRTERGDSAVYLCASSLDKLTPSGANVLTFGAGSRLTVL.

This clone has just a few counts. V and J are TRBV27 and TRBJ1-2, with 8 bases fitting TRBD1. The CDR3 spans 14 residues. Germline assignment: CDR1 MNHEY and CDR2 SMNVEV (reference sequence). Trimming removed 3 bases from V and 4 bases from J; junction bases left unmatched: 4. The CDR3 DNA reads TGTGCCAGCAGTTTTCAGGGGGCAAGCTATGGCTACACCTTC. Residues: CASSFQGASYGYTF.

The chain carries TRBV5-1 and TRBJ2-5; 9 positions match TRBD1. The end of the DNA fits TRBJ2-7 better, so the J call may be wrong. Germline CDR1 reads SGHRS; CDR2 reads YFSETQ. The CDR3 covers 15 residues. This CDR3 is CASSLGRQGDYEQYF. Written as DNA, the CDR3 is TGCGCCAGCAGCTTGGGTAGACAGGGGGACTACGAGCAGTACTTC.

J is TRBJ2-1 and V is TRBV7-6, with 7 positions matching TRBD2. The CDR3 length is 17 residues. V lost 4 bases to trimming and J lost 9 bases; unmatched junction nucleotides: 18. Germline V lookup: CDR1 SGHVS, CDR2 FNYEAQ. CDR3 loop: CASSSRLSGGSLGEQFF. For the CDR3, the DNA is TGTGCCAGCAGCTCTCGCCTGTCGGGCGGGAGCTTGGGTGAGCAGTTCTTC.

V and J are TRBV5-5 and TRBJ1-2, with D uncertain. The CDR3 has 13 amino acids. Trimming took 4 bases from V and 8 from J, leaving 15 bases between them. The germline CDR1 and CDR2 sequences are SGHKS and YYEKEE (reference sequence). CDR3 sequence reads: CASSRQPGTGYTF. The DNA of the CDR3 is TGTGCCAGCAGCCGCCAACCGGGTACCGGCTACACCTTC. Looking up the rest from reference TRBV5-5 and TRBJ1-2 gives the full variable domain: DAGVTQSPTHLIKTRGQQVTLRCSPISGHKSVSWYQQVLGQGPQFIFQYYEKEERGRGNFPDRFSARQFPNYSSELNVNALLLGDSALYLCASSRQPGTGYTFGSGTRLTVV.

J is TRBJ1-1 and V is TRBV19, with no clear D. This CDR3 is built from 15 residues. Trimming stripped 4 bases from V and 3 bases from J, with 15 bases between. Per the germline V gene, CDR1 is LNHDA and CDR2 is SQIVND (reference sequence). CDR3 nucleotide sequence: TGTGCCAGTAGTAGACCTTCATCGGGTCACACTGAAGCTTTCTTT. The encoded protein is CASSRPSSGHTEAFF.

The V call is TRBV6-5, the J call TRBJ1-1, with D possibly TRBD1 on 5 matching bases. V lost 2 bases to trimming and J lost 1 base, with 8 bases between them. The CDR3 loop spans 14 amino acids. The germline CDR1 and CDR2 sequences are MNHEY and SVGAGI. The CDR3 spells CASSYATGNTEAFF. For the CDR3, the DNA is TGTGCCAGCAGTTACGCTACAGGGAACACTGAAGCTTTCTTT.

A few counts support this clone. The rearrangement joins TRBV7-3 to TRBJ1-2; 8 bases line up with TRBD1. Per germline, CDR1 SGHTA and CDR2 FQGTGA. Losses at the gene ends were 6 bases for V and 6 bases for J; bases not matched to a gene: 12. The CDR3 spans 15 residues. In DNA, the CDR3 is TGTGCCAGCAGTCGGACTGCGGGACAGGTTCATGGCTACACCTTC. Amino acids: CASSRTAGQVHGYTF.

CDR3 DNA sequence: TGTGCCAGCCGACAGGGTAGAGAGACCCAGTACTTC. Translation: CASRQGRETQYF. This chain joins TRBV5-5 and TRBJ2-5; TRBD1 agrees at 7 bases. J lost 4 bases, V lost 7 bases, and 4 bases had no gene match. Germline assignment: CDR1 SGHKS and CDR2 YYEKEE (reference sequence). CDR3 size: 12 residues.

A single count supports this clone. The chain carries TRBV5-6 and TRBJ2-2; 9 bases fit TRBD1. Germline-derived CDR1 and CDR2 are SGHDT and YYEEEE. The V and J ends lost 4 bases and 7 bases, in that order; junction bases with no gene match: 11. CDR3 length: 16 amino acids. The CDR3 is CASSGGTGKRGGELFF. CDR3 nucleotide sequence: TGTGCCAGCAGCGGAGGGACAGGGAAAAGGGGCGGGGAGCTGTTTTTT.

Written as DNA, the CDR3 is TGTGCCAGCAGCTTAAATAGGGGGTCCTCCTACGAGCAGTACTTC. It codes for CASSLNRGSSYEQYF. The V and J genes are TRBV7-8 and TRBJ2-7; tentatively, D is TRBD1 (6 bases). Trimming left V 2 bases short and J 0 bases short, with 11 bases between. This CDR3 region has 15 residues. Germline lookup yields CDR1 SGHVS and CDR2 FQNEAQ.

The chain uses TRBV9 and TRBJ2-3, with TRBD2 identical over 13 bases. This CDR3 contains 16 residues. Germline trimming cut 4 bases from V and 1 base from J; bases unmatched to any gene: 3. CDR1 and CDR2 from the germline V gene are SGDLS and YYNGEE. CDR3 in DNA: TGTGCCAGCAGCCCTGGACTAGCGGGGGGCACAGATACGCAGTATTTT. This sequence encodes CASSPGLAGGTDTQYF.

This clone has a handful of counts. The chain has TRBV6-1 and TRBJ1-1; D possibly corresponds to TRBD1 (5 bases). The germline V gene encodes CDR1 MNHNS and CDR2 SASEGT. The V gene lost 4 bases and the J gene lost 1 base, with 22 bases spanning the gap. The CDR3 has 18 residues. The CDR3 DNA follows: TGTGCCAGCAGTGCGAGCGGGGGAGGGATGGGTGGGAACACTGAAGCTTTCTTT. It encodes CASSASGGGMGGNTEAFF.

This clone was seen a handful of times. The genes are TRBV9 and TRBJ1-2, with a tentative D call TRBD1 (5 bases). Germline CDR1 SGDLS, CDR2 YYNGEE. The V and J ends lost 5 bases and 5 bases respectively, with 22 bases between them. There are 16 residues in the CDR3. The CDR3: CASSPYGASLGYGYTF. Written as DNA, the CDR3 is TGTGCCAGCAGTCCCTATGGGGCTTCCCTGGGGTATGGCTACACCTTC.

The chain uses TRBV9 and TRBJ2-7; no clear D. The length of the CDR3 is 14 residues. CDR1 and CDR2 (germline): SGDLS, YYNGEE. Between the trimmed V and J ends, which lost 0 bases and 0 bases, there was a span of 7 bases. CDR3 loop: CASSVDPSSYEQYF. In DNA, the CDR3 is TGTGCCAGCAGCGTAGACCCTAGCTCCTACGAGCAGTACTTC.

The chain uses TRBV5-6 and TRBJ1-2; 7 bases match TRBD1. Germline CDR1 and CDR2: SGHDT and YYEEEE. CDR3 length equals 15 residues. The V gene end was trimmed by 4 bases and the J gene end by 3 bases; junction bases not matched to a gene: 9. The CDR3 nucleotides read TGTGCCAGCAGCGGAACCGGGACAGCTTACTATGGCTACACCTTC. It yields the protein CASSGTGTAYYGYTF.

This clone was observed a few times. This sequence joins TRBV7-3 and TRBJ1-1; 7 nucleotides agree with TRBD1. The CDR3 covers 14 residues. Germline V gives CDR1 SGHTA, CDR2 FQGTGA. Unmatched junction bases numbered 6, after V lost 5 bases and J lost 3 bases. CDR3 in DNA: TGTGCCAGCAGCCAAACAGGGGAGTACACTGAAGCTTTCTTT. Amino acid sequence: CASSQTGEYTEAFF.

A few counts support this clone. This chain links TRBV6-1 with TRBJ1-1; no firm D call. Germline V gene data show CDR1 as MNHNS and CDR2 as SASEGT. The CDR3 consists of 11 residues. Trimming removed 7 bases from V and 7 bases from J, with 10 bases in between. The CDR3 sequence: CASNWFGEAFF. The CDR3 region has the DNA TGTGCCAGCAACTGGTTTGGTGAAGCTTTCTTT.

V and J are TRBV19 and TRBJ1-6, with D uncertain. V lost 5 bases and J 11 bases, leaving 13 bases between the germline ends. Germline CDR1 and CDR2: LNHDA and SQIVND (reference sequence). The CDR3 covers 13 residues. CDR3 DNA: TGTGCCAGTAGTCCAGCCCCCGGGACACCCCTCCACTTT. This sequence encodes CASSPAPGTPLHF.

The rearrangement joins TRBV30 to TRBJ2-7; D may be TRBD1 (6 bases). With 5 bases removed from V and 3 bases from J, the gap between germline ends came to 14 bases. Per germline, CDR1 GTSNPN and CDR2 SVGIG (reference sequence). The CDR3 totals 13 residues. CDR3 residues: CAWQPDSRYEQYF. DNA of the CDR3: TGTGCCTGGCAGCCGGACAGCCGCTACGAGCAGTACTTC.

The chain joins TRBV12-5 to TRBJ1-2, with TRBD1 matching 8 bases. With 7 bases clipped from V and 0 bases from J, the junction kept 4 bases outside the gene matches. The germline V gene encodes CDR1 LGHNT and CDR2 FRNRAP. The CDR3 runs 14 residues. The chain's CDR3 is CASAEDRANYGYTF. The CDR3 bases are TGTGCTAGTGCTGAGGACAGGGCTAACTATGGCTACACCTTC.

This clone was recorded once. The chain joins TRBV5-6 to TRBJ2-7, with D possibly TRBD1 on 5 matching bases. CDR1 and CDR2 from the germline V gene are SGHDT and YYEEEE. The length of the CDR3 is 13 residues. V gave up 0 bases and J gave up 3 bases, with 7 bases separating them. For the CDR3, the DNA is TGTGCCAGCAGCTTGGGGACAAACTACGAGCAGTACTTC. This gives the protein CASSLGTNYEQYF. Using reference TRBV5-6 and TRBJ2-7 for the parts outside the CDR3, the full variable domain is DAGVTQSPTHLIKTRGQQVTLRCSPKSGHDTVSWYQQALGQGPQFIFQYYEEEERQRGNFPDRFSGHQFPNYSSELNVNALLLGDSALYLCASSLGTNYEQYFGPGTRLTVT.

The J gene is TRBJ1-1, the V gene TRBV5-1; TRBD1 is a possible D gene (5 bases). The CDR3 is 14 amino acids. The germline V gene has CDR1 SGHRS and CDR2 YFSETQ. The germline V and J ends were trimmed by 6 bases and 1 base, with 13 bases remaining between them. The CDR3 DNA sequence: TGCGCCAGCAAGTTGGGGCTGAGGAACACTGAAGCTTTCTTT. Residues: CASKLGLRNTEAFF.

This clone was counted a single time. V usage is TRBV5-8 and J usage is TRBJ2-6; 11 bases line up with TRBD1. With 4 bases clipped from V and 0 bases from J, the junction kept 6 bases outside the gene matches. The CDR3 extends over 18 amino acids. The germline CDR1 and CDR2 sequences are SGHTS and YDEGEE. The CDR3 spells CASSQRTGGNSGANVLTF. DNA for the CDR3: TGTGCCAGCAGCCAGAGGACAGGGGGCAACTCTGGGGCCAACGTCCTGACTTTC.

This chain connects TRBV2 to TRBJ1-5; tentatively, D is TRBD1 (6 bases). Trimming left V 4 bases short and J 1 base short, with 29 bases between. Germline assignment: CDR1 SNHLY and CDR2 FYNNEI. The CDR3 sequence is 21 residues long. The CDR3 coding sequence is TGTGCCAGCAGTGTCCCAGAACCCCCAACCGGGACAAGGCTAAGCAATCAGCCCCAGCATTTT. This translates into CASSVPEPPTGTRLSNQPQHF.